This T cell receptor beta chain was sequenced during a study of T cell repertoires in cytomegalovirus infection. This clonotype was seen a few times. Its antigen is as yet unknown. TCRdb called the reads again in MiXCR, with one record for every CDR3 protein. The sample lists about 140,000 distinct CDR3 sequences, 30% to 40% occurring once. J gave up 4 bases and V 3 bases, and 7 bases lay outside the gene matches. The CDR3 is made up of 16 amino acids. The germline gives CDR1 MNHEY, CDR2 SVGEGT. V and J are TRBV6-2 or TRBV6-3 and TRBJ2-3; 10 bases fit TRBD2. This TCR derives from a human donor in good health (CMV status not recorded). Some clones in this sample may be carry-over from other donors' samples. The sequencing here drew on CD8+ T cells from cultured PBMCs, taken from culture after CMV antigen stimulation. This chain's CDR3 is CASSYPAGGMADTQYF. The CDR3 DNA is TGTGCCAGCAGTTATCCAGCGGGGGGGATGGCAGATACGCAGTATTTT.